These T cell receptor beta chains were read from a single sample in a study of blood T cells in healthy people across ages. Each CDR3 protein is one row after TCRdb ran MiXCR on the 5' RACE reads. The data hold about 640,000 distinct CDR3 sequences, with roughly 50% observed a single time. Sequences were obtained from blood. These receptors came from a man aged 60-69 years in good health. Both conserved end residues are part of each CDR3. D genes are given only for firm matches. The size field is filled for only some rows; it gives once, few, many or a size class.

size	V	J	D	DNA	CDR3
.	TRBV5-1	TRBJ2-2	TRBD1	TGCGCCAGCAGCATCGAACAGGGGGCCGGGGAGCTGTTTTTT	CASSIEQGAGELFF
.	TRBV18	TRBJ2-7	TRBD1	TGTGCCAGCTCACCAGACAGGGCCTACGAGCAGTACTTC	CASSPDRAYEQYF
.	TRBV2	TRBJ2-4	.	TGTGCCAGCAGTGCTTTAGCCAAAAACATTCAGTACTTC	CASSALAKNIQYF
.	TRBV7-9	TRBJ2-1	.	TGTGCCAGCAGCTCCGCGAGAGGGGAGCAGTTCTTC	CASSSARGEQFF
few	TRBV28	TRBJ1-1	TRBD1	TGTGCCAGCAGTCGACAGGGGTACACTGAAGCTTTCTTT	CASSRQGYTEAFF
once	TRBV4-1	TRBJ1-2	.	TGCGCCAGCAGTCCGGACGAACAGGCCTATGGCTACACCTTC	CASSPDEQAYGYTF
once	TRBV6-1	TRBJ2-7	.	TGTGCCAGCAGTGAGCGATATGGGGGTACCTACGAGCAGTACTTC	CASSERYGGTYEQYF
.	TRBV20-1	TRBJ2-3	.	TGCAGTGCTATCGGCCGCACAGATACGCAGTATTTT	CSAIGRTDTQYF
few	TRBV18	TRBJ1-2	.	TGTGCCAGCTCACCAGACGTCGGCTATGGCTACACCTTC	CASSPDVGYGYTF
few	TRBV6-5	TRBJ2-1	.	TGTGCCAGCAGGCTTACATGGGGGACCCATGAGCAGTTCTTC	CASRLTWGTHEQFF
.	TRBV2	TRBJ1-2	.	TGTGCCAGCAGTGATCGCGGGGGAAATGGCTACACCTTC	CASSDRGGNGYTF
.	TRBV15	TRBJ2-7	.	TGTGCCACCAGCAGACTGGGTTACGAGCAGTACTTC	CATSRLGYEQYF
.	TRBV11-2	TRBJ2-7	TRBD1	TGTGCCAGCAGCTTAAGGGCAGGGGGCTTAACGATCCACGAGCAGTACTTC	CASSLRAGGLTIHEQYF
few	TRBV29-1	TRBJ2-1	TRBD2	TGCAGCGTTGAAGGGCTAGCGGGGGCAGCCCGCCCCTACAATGAGCAGTTCTTC	CSVEGLAGAARPYNEQFF
.	TRBV20-1	TRBJ1-2	TRBD1	TGCAGTGCACGGACAGGGCGGACCTATGGCTACACCTTC	CSARTGRTYGYTF
.	TRBV14	TRBJ2-1	TRBD1	TGTGCCAGCAGCCGGACAGGGGGTTCGGCCTACAATGAGCAGTTCTTC	CASSRTGGSAYNEQFF
.	TRBV27	TRBJ2-7	TRBD1	TGTGCCAGCAGTAAACAGGGGGCGCGTCGGTTGGACGAGCAGTACTTC	CASSKQGARRLDEQYF
.	TRBV5-1	TRBJ2-2	.	TGCGCCAGCAGCTCTCGCCTCGTGAGCTCGAACACCGGGGAGCTGTTTTTT	CASSSRLVSSNTGELFF
.	TRBV5-1	TRBJ1-1	TRBD1	TGCGCCAGCAGCGATGGGACAGGGCCCCTCGGCACTGAAGCTTTCTTT	CASSDGTGPLGTEAFF
few	TRBV29-1	TRBJ2-3	TRBD2	TGCAGCGTTGCAATGGCTAGCGGAGCAGATACGCAGTATTTT	CSVAMASGADTQYF
.	TRBV7-2	TRBJ2-1	.	TGTGCCAGCAGCCTCCGGCAGGGACGGGAGCAGTTCTTC	CASSLRQGREQFF
few	TRBV4-1	TRBJ2-5	TRBD1	TGCGCCAGCAGCCAGAGGACAGGGTCGGGAGAGACCCAGTACTTC	CASSQRTGSGETQYF
.	TRBV20-1	TRBJ2-1	TRBD2	TGCAGTGGGTTTAGCGGGTCCTACAATGAGCAGTTCTTC	CSGFSGSYNEQFF
once	TRBV18	TRBJ2-4	.	TGTGCCAGCTCACCACCCTTTGACAGAAACATTCAGTACTTC	CASSPPFDRNIQYF
.	TRBV6-5	TRBJ2-1	.	TGTGCCAGCAGACCTTCCGCCTACAATGAGCAGTTCTTC	CASRPSAYNEQFF
.	TRBV7-8	TRBJ2-4	TRBD2	TGTGCCAGCAGCCCGCGAGGCCAGAGACTGGGAGGGAACATTCAGTACTTC	CASSPRGQRLGGNIQYF
few	TRBV7-7	TRBJ2-5	.	TGTGCCAGCAGCTTAGCCTCTGCTCCGGGGACCCAGTACTTC	CASSLASAPGTQYF
.	TRBV5-8	TRBJ1-1	TRBD1	TGTGCCAGCGGACGGGACAGGGGACTACAAGAAGCTTTCTTT	CASGRDRGLQEAFF
.	TRBV20-1	TRBJ2-1	TRBD1	TGCAGTGCTAGAGATCCGACAGGGGTTGGAGATGAGCAGTTCTTC	CSARDPTGVGDEQFF